This is a list of T cell receptor beta chains from one sample in a study of CD8 T cells in ankylosing spondylitis. One entry per CDR3 protein results from TCRdb running MiXCR on the 5' RACE reads. The sample gives more than 250,000 distinct CDR3 sequences, 11% of which show up once; around 8.4% is in the top ten. What was sequenced was blood, either unsorted or a sorted T cell fraction (not recorded which). The receptors were gathered from a female donor with ankylosing spondylitis or in good health (not recorded which). Each CDR3 is given with its conserved first and last residue. A D gene is named only where the DNA matches it firmly. Clone size appears in some rows only: once, few, many, or a class for an expanded clone.

v_call	d_call	clone_size	j_call	cdr3_aa	cdr3_nt
TRBV4-3	.	many	TRBJ1-1	CASSQDPVLNTEAFF	TGCGCCAGCAGCCAAGATCCCGTCCTGAACACTGAAGCTTTCTTT
TRBV7-2	.	.	TRBJ1-2	CASSLEPSGYGYTF	TGTGCCAGCAGCTTAGAGCCGTCGGGGTATGGCTACACCTTC
TRBV20-1	.	many	TRBJ1-2	CSARAGSYGYTF	TGCAGTGCTAGAGCGGGGAGCTATGGCTACACCTTC
TRBV28	.	many	TRBJ2-7	CASSQLSGEQYF	TGTGCCAGCAGTCAGCTTTCAGGGGAGCAGTACTTC
TRBV5-6	.	many	TRBJ2-3	CASSLARTESTDTQYF	TGTGCCAGCAGCTTGGCCAGAACAGAGAGCACAGATACGCAGTATTTT
TRBV20-1	.	few	TRBJ2-3	CSARWDLGGTDTQYF	TGCAGTGCTAGGTGGGACCTCGGGGGCACAGATACGCAGTATTTT
TRBV11-2	.	.	TRBJ2-5	CASSSILESQETQYF	TGTGCCAGCAGCTCCATACTAGAGTCCCAAGAGACCCAGTACTTC
TRBV20-1	TRBD1	many	TRBJ2-7	CSARMDRGKEQYF	TGCAGTGCTAGGATGGACAGGGGTAAGGAGCAGTACTTC
TRBV5-1	TRBD1	many	TRBJ2-1	CASSRDRGRNNEQFF	TGCGCCAGCAGCCGGGACAGGGGGCGAAACAATGAGCAGTTCTTC
TRBV7-8	.	many	TRBJ1-3	CASGGNTIYF	TGTGCCAGCGGGGGAAACACCATATATTTT
TRBV25-1	TRBD1	.	TRBJ2-1	CASEERKTGGAWGNEQFF	TGTGCCAGCGAAGAGAGGAAAACAGGGGGCGCATGGGGCAATGAGCAGTTCTTC
TRBV20-1	TRBD2	many	TRBJ2-7	CSARRLAGGNGEQYF	TGCAGTGCTAGAAGACTAGCGGGAGGCAATGGCGAGCAGTACTTC
TRBV4-2	TRBD2	.	TRBJ2-1	CASSQILAGGGNEQFF	TGTGCCAGCAGCCAGATTCTAGCGGGAGGCGGGAATGAGCAGTTCTTC
TRBV5-1	TRBD1	.	TRBJ2-2	CASSSGQGAATGELFF	TGCGCCAGCAGCTCTGGACAGGGGGCGGCGACCGGGGAGCTGTTTTTT
TRBV5-1	TRBD1	.	TRBJ2-6	CAETGTPVSGANVLTF	TGCGCGGAGACAGGGACGCCCGTCTCTGGGGCCAACGTCCTGACTTTC
TRBV20-1	.	few	TRBJ2-3	CSARDWRQSTDTQYF	TGCAGTGCTAGAGATTGGAGACAAAGCACAGATACGCAGTATTTT
TRBV20-1	.	many	TRBJ1-5	CSANQGTNQPQHF	TGCAGTGCCAACCAAGGGACCAATCAGCCCCAGCATTTT
TRBV4-3	.	.	TRBJ1-5	CASSLTVSSNQPQHF	TGCGCCAGCAGCCTAACAGTTAGTAGCAATCAGCCCCAGCATTTT
TRBV28	.	few	TRBJ2-7	CASRPGHLYEQYF	TGTGCCAGCAGGCCGGGACACCTCTACGAGCAGTACTTC
TRBV9	.	many	TRBJ2-3	CASSVWSLGDDTQYF	TGTGCCAGCAGCGTCTGGTCCTTAGGAGATGATACGCAGTATTTT
TRBV11-2	TRBD1	.	TRBJ2-1	CASSPDRVTNEQFF	TGTGCCAGCAGCCCGGACAGGGTGACCAATGAGCAGTTCTTC
TRBV20-1	.	many	TRBJ1-2	CSAHLRGAGFDGYTF	TGCAGTGCTCATTTGCGGGGGGCGGGATTCGATGGCTACACCTTC
TRBV7-8	TRBD2	many	TRBJ2-3	CASTQSAAGGPTDTQYF	TGTGCCAGCACCCAAAGTGCGGCGGGAGGGCCAACAGATACGCAGTATTTT